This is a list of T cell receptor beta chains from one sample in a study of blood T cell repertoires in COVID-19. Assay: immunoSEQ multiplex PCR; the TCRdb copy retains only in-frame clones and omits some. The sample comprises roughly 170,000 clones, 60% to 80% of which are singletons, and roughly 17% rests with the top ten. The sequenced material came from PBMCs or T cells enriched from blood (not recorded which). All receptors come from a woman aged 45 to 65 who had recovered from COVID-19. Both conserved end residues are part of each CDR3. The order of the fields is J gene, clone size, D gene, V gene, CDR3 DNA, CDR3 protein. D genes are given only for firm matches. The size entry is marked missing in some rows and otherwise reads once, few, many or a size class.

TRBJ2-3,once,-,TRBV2,TGTGCCAGCAGTGAAGCCAGGGTGGGCACAGATACGCAGTATTTT,CASSEARVGTDTQYF
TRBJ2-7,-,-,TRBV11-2,TGTGCCAGCAGCGTCCGGGACTTGCCCTCCTACGAGCAGTACTTC,CASSVRDLPSYEQYF
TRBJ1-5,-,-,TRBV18,TGTGCCACAGCGGAGTATAGCAATCAGCCCCAGCATTTT,CATAEYSNQPQHF
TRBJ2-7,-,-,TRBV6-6,TGTGCCAGCAGTTACCAGACTAGTGGGAACGAGCAGTACTTC,CASSYQTSGNEQYF
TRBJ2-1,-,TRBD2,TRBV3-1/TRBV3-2,TGTGCCAGCAGCCCCATGGCGGGAGGGATGAACAATGAGCAGTTCTTC,CASSPMAGGMNNEQFF
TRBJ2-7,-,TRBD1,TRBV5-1,TGCGCCAGCAGCTCCGGGACAGGGGGCGGTGGCTCCTCCTACGAGCAGTACTTC,CASSSGTGGGGSSYEQYF
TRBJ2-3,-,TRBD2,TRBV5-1,TGCGCCAGCAGCGGACTAGCGGGAGTGACAGATACGCAGTATTTT,CASSGLAGVTDTQYF
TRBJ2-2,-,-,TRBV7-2,TGTGCCAGCAGCTTAGGAGGGAGAAACACCGGGGAGCTGTTTTTT,CASSLGGRNTGELFF
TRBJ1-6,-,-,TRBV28,TGTGCCAGCAGCACCCCGGGCGGGGGATACTATAATTCACCCCTCCACTTT,CASSTPGGGYYNSPLHF
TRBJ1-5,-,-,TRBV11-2,TGTGCCAGCAGCTTAGTGTCGGGGCAGCCCCAGCATTTT,CASSLVSGQPQHF
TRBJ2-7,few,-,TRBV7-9,TGTGCCAGCAGCTTTAACTACGAGCAGTACTTC,CASSFNYEQYF
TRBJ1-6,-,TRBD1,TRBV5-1,TGCGCCAGCAGCTTGGGGGACAGTAATTCACCCCTCCACTTT,CASSLGDSNSPLHF
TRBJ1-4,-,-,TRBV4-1,TGCGCCAGCAGCCGAGAAACTGGACGAGGGGAAAAACTGTTTTTT,CASSRETGRGEKLFF
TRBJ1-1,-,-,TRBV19,TGTGCCAGTAGTATAGCAGTGGGGCCTGAAGCTTTCTTT,CASSIAVGPEAFF
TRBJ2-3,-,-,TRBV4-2,TGTGCCAGCAGCTCGGCTTTTCCCGGGGATACGCAGTATTTT,CASSSAFPGDTQYF
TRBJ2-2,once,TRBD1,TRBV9,TGTGCCAGCACCTCCGGGACAGGGATACCCGGGGAGCTGTTTTTT,CASTSGTGIPGELFF
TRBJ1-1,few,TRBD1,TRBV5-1,TGCGCCAGCAGCTCCGGACAGGGGGCTTTTGAAGCTTTCTTT,CASSSGQGAFEAFF
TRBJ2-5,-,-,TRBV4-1,TGCGCCAGCAGCCAAGACCGGGGGTCCCCCGAAGAGACCCAGTACTTC,CASSQDRGSPEETQYF
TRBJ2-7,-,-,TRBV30,TGTGCCTGGAGTGGGGCAGGGAAGAACTACGAGCAGTACTTC,CAWSGAGKNYEQYF
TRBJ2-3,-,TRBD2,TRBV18,TGTGCCAGCTCACCACCTAGCGGGAACGCAGATACGCAGTATTTT,CASSPPSGNADTQYF
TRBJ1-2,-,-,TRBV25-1,TGTGCCAGCTCTTACGGGGGGCAGAACTATGGCTACACCTTC,CASSYGGQNYGYTF
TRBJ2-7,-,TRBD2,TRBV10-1,TGCGCCAGCAGTCCAGTCAGGGCTAGCGGGCCCCCCTACGAGCAGTACTTC,CASSPVRASGPPYEQYF